This T cell receptor beta chain was recorded in a study of blood T cell repertoires in COVID-19. On the study more broadly: Researchers got acute and convalescent COVID-19 samples from the United States, Italy and Spain. Sample material is recorded as cDNA or gDNA derived from T cells, B-cell-depleted T cells, or PBMCs.

Methods used by the authors: Amplification from reference gene primers served as the basis for estimated nucleated cell counts. TCRdb's table, derived via immunoSEQ multiplex PCR, lists solely in-frame clones and lacks some. That table gives V, J and clone size, and the DNA gave D and trimming. The data hold about 78,000 clones, with around four fifths observed a single time. This CDR3 region has 14 residues. The V gene's germline CDR1 is KGHDR and CDR2 SFDVKD. The ends were cut back, 3 bases at V and 4 bases at J, with 11 bases in the middle. This clone showed up just a few times. Sequencing input: peripheral blood. The V and J genes are TRBV24-1 and TRBJ1-2; the D is unclear. This receptor was identified in a human donor in a cohort sampled during active COVID-19. The CDR3 loop is CATSDTGGSYGYTF. The CDR3 nucleotides read TGTGCCACCAGTGATACGGGAGGGAGCTATGGCTACACCTTC.